One T cell receptor beta chain is described in this entry. Its antigen is unidentified. The record originates from a study of T cells in tumors after PD-1 blockade. Study background: No patient had prior checkpoint blockade, systemic immunosuppression, or radiotherapy within 4 weeks. Patients received pembrolizumab 200 mg every 3 weeks or cemiplimab 350 mg every 2 weeks. Findings and limits, study-wide: Around 45% of tumor TCR clonotypes were also found in blood.

Per the germline V gene, CDR1 is KGHDR and CDR2 is SFDVKD. The trim removed 10 bases at V and 3 bases at J, leaving 2 bases unmatched. This CDR3 comprises 12 residues. Profiling relied on immunoSEQ multiplex PCR, and the TCRdb table lists in-frame clones only, not all of them. The table lists roughly 48,000 clones, over 75% of them singletons, with under 5% in the top ten. J is TRBJ1-2 and V is TRBV24-1; the match to TRBD1 covers 9 bases. The TCR was taken from a human donor with basal cell carcinoma. The sample was PBMCs, taken before anti-PD-1 treatment. The CDR3 spells CATQGADYGYTF. The CDR3 coding sequence is TGTGCCACACAGGGGGCAGACTATGGCTACACCTTC.